What follows describes a single TCR beta chain. Antigen unknown. PCR employed 60 Vbeta and 13 Jbeta primers. TCRdb's copy holds only in-frame clones and misses some; the assay was immunoSEQ multiplex PCR. Altogether 240,000 or so clones are present, around 80% being singletons, with the ten largest covering around 5%. With 8 bases removed from V and 5 bases from J, the gap between germline ends came to 21 bases. Germline values: CDR1 SGHVS, CDR2 FQNEAQ. The length of the CDR3 is 15 residues. The sample belongs to a study of cytomegalovirus exposure and HLA in healthy donors. As for the study in general: There were 350 to 400 genotyped donors. Of these, 81% fell in the genetic ancestry cluster associated with self-reported Caucasian donors. Study findings and constraints: Among TCR beta chains, those listed as cytomegalovirus-associated numbered roughly 150. Through in vitro validation, three CMV-associated chains were shown to be specific for CMV antigens. Exclusion as indistinguishable affected some V segments, including TRBV6-2 and TRBV6-3.

The TCR sequence derives from a woman in her thirties or forties in good health and CMV-seropositive. The genes are TRBV7-8 and TRBJ2-5, with D perhaps matching TRBD2 (5 bases). The source material was PBMCs. The CDR3 coding sequence is TGTGCCAGCCGGGATTCCCGCACCCCAGACGAGACCCAGTACTTC. The encoded protein is CASRDSRTPDETQYF.